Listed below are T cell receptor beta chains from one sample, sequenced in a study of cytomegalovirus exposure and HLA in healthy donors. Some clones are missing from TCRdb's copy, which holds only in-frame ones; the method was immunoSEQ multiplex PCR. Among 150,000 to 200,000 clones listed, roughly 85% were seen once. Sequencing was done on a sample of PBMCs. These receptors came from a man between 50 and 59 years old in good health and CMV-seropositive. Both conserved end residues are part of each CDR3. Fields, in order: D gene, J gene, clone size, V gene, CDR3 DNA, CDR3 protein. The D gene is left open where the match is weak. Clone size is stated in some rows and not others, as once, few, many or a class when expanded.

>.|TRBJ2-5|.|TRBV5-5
TGTGCCAGCAGCTCCGAGTACCAAGAGACCCAGTACTTC
CASSSEYQETQYF
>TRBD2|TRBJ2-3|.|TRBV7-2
TGTGCCAGCAGCTTAGAGAGCCTAGCGGGGGTCCTCACAGATACGCAGTATTTT
CASSLESLAGVLTDTQYF
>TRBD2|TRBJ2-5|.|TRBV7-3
TGTGCCAGCAGCCGGGGGACTAGCGGGGCCCAAGAGACCCAGTACTTC
CASSRGTSGAQETQYF
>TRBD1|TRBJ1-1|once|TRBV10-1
TGCGCCAGCAGTGAGGTACAGGGGGCGAACACTGAAGCTTTCTTT
CASSEVQGANTEAFF
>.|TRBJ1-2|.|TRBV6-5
TGTGCCAGCAGTTACTCGTCAGCGAGAGCTAACTATGGCTACACCTTC
CASSYSSARANYGYTF
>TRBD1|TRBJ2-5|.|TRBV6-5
TGTGCCAGCAGTTACACCGGGACAGGGGTAGGGGAGACCCAGTACTTC
CASSYTGTGVGETQYF
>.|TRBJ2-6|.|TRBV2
TGTGCCAGCGGGCCAGCTTCCTCTGGGGCCAACGTCCTGACTTTC
CASGPASSGANVLTF
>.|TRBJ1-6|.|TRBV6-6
TGTGCCAGCAGTTTTGGACTTCTCGATAATTCACCCCTCCACTTT
CASSFGLLDNSPLHF
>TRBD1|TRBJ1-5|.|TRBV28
TGTGCCAGCAGTTTTACAGGGGCCCCCCAGCCCCAGCATTTT
CASSFTGAPQPQHF
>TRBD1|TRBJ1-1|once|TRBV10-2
TGCGCCAGCAGTGACCCGACAGGGGAAGCTTTCTTT
CASSDPTGEAFF
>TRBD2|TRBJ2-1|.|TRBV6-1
TGTGCCAGCAGTGAAGGGCTAGCGGGGGACAATGAGCAGTTCTTC
CASSEGLAGDNEQFF
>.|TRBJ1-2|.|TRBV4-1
TGCGCCAGCAGCCAGATGGGACTCTATGGCTACACCTTC
CASSQMGLYGYTF
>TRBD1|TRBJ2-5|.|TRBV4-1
TGCGCCAGCAGCCGACTCAGTCCGGGACAGGGTAGTCGCGAGACCCAGTACTTC
CASSRLSPGQGSRETQYF
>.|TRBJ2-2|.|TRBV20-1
TGCAGTGCTATAAATACCGGGGAGCTGTTTTTT
CSAINTGELFF
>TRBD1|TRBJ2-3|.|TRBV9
TGTGCCAGCAGCGTGGGTGAGGACAGGACCCTCACAGATACGCAGTATTTT
CASSVGEDRTLTDTQYF
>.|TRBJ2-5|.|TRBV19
TGTGCCAGTAGTACCTCCCGCCAGGGTAGGGTCCAGTACTTC
CASSTSRQGRVQYF
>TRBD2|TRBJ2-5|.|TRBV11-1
TGTGCCAGCAGCCCGGGACTAGCGGGGGAGACCCAGTACTTC
CASSPGLAGETQYF
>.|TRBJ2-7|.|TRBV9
TGTGCCAGCAGCGTAGTTGGCGGCTACGAGCAGTACTTC
CASSVVGGYEQYF
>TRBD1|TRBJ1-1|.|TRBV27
TGTGCCAGCAGAAAAGGGACAGGGGGCATGGCTTTCTTT
CASRKGTGGMAFF